Listed below are T cell receptor beta chains from one sample, sequenced in a study of blood T cell repertoires in COVID-19. Data came from immunoSEQ multiplex PCR; TCRdb stores just in-frame clones and leaves some out. The table has about 190,000 clones, approximately 84% seen once; the top ten hold 3.2%. Sequencing was done on a sample of PBMCs or T cells enriched from blood (not recorded which). The receptors come from a woman aged 25 to 39 who had recovered from COVID-19. CDR3s include the opening cysteine and the closing phenylalanine or tryptophan. Each record gives: V gene, D gene, clone size, J gene, CDR3 DNA, CDR3 protein. A D gene is named only where the DNA matches it firmly. The size entry is marked missing in some rows and otherwise reads once, few, many or a size class.

TRBV27	TRBD2	-	TRBJ2-3	TGTGCCAGCAGTTTTACTAGCGGGGGGGCTACAGATACGCAGTATTTT	CASSFTSGGATDTQYF
TRBV7-8	TRBD2	-	TRBJ2-5	TGTGCCAGCAGCTTGCCCTCGGGACTAGCGGAACAAGAGACCCAGTACTTC	CASSLPSGLAEQETQYF
TRBV28	TRBD2	-	TRBJ2-7	TGTGCCAGCAGTTTTTCTAGCGGGAGGGAACAGTACTTC	CASSFSSGREQYF
TRBV5-8	TRBD1	-	TRBJ1-2	TGTGCCAGCAGCCTGGACAGGTTCTATGGCTACACCTTC	CASSLDRFYGYTF
TRBV19	-	-	TRBJ1-1	TGTGCCAGTAGTCCCCAGCAGGGGATAAACACTGAAGCTTTCTTT	CASSPQQGINTEAFF
TRBV5-1	TRBD2	-	TRBJ2-1	TGCGCCAGCAGCCCTCTAGCGGGAGCCCAGAATGAGCAGTTCTTC	CASSPLAGAQNEQFF
TRBV11-3	TRBD2	-	TRBJ2-3	TGTGCCAGCAGCCCCAGCGGGAGGGGGGATACGCAGTATTTT	CASSPSGRGDTQYF
TRBV12-3/TRBV12-4	TRBD1	-	TRBJ2-5	TGTGCCAGCCGATGGGACAGCCAAGAGACCCAGTACTTC	CASRWDSQETQYF
TRBV19	-	once	TRBJ2-7	TGTGCCAGCGCCCGGGCCAGGGCCTACGAGCAGTACTTC	CASARARAYEQYF
TRBV6-4	-	few	TRBJ1-6	TGTGCCAGCAGTACTCGTGGGCCTGATTCACCCCTCCACTTT	CASSTRGPDSPLHF
TRBV18	-	once	TRBJ2-7	TGTGCCAGCTCACCACCGTCCGGGACCTACGAGCAGTACTTC	CASSPPSGTYEQYF
TRBV7-9	-	once	TRBJ2-2	TGTGCCAGCAGCACGTCGGGGGTACGGACCGGGGAGCTGTTTTTT	CASSTSGVRTGELFF
TRBV24-1	-	-	TRBJ2-1	TGTGCCACCAGTGATTTTACAGGGAACAATGAGCAGTTCTTC	CATSDFTGNNEQFF
TRBV24-1	-	-	TRBJ1-5	TGTGCCACCAGTGATTTGCAGGGTAGCAATCAGCCCCAGCATTTT	CATSDLQGSNQPQHF
TRBV3-1/TRBV3-2	TRBD2	-	TRBJ2-5	TGTGCCAGCAGCCAAGTAAAGGGACTAGCGGGAAAAGAGACCCAGTACTTC	CASSQVKGLAGKETQYF
TRBV2	TRBD1	-	TRBJ1-5	TGTGCCAGCAGTGATGGACAGGGACACAATCAGCCCCAGCATTTT	CASSDGQGHNQPQHF
TRBV7-8	-	few	TRBJ1-2	TGTGCCAGCAGCCGAGATGCGGTCAATGGGGGCTACACCTTC	CASSRDAVNGGYTF